This T cell receptor (beta chain) was profiled in a study of blood T cell repertoires in COVID-19. Study-level information: PBMCs, B-cell-depleted T cells, or T cells provided the cDNA or gDNA that made up the material.

The germline V gene encodes CDR1 LNHNV and CDR2 YYDKDF (reference sequence). This CDR3 is 17 amino acids long. After removal of 0 bases from V and 2 bases from J, the junction contained 4 bases not matched to a gene. Generated by immunoSEQ multiplex PCR, the TCRdb table keeps only in-frame clones and is missing some. The sample lists some 300,000 clones, roughly 90% seen once, with 2.9% in the top ten. The cohort comprised adults aged 18 to 89 years residing in 20 to 30 US areas. Participants classified as exposed had met a COVID-19 case within 2 weeks before study entry. The sequenced material came from PBMCs or T cells enriched from blood (not recorded which). The clonotype comes from a woman between 50 and 59 years old who had been exposed to COVID-19. This chain joins TRBV15 and TRBJ2-1; 10 bases map to TRBD1. In nucleotides, the CDR3 is TGTGCCACCAGCAGAGACTACGGACAGGGGGCCTACAATGAGCAGTTCTTC. Protein sequence: CATSRDYGQGAYNEQFF.